What follows are 25 T cell receptor beta chains derived from one specimen sequenced in a study of blood T cells in healthy people across ages. A J-beta primer mix and a sample-barcoded 5' primer were used in a second PCR of about 7 to 12 cycles. In TCRdb, the 5' RACE reads were re-called with MiXCR into one record per CDR3 protein. The sample lists 1.6 million or so distinct CDR3 sequences, 34% occurring once. Sequencing used blood. These receptors all come from a woman in her 30s in good health.

V gene TRBV2 combines with J gene TRBJ2-3; possibly TRBD2 for D (6 bases). Germline CDR1 reads SNHLY; CDR2 reads FYNNEI. The CDR3 has 15 amino acids. Trimming removed 4 bases at V and 2 bases at J, with 13 bases between. The CDR3 loop reads CASSGRGRYTDTQYF. CDR3 coding DNA: TGTGCCAGCAGTGGGAGGGGAAGATACACAGATACGCAGTATTTT.

This chain uses TRBV3-1 with TRBJ2-1; D is unresolved. V dropped 0 bases and J dropped 9 bases, with 15 bases sitting between them. The CDR3 runs 15 residues. The germline CDR1 and CDR2 sequences are LGHDT and YNNKEL (reference sequence). The CDR3 nucleotides are TGTGCCAGCAGCCAAGAATTGGTTAGGGCAGGTGAGCAGTTCTTC. Protein sequence: CASSQELVRAGEQFF.

This clonotype was picked up many times. The chain uses TRBV29-1 and TRBJ1-1, with 8 bases fitting TRBD1. J was trimmed by 11 bases and V by 7 bases; bases with no gene match: 12. The CDR3 spans 12 residues. The germline CDR1 and CDR2 sequences are SQVTM and ANQGSEA. The DNA for the CDR3 is TGCAGCGCAAAGACAGGGGTAACAAACGCTTTCTTT. It translates to CSAKTGVTNAFF.

There are many counts of this clonotype. V usage is TRBV29-1 and J usage is TRBJ1-2; tentative D call: TRBD1 (5 bases). The germline V gene encodes CDR1 SQVTM and CDR2 ANQGSEA. The CDR3 runs 12 residues. Trimming shortened V by 8 bases and J by 8 bases, and 18 bases separated the two germline ends. CDR3 DNA sequence: TGCAGCATAAACCGGGACGGAGGAGGCTACACCTTC. This gives the protein CSINRDGGGYTF.

The chain links TRBV20-1 to TRBJ1-1; D possibly corresponds to TRBD1 (6 bases). The CDR3 loop spans 14 amino acids. With 3 bases removed from V and 0 bases from J, the gap between germline ends came to 11 bases. Per the germline V gene, CDR1 is DFQATT and CDR2 is SNEGSKA (reference sequence). CDR3 bases: TGCAGTGCTAGGTTGACAGGTATGAACACTGAAGCTTTCTTT. It encodes CSARLTGMNTEAFF.

As concerns this clonotype: This may come from a read error, since a much larger clone is one base off. The chain recombines TRBV10-3 with TRBJ2-4; 8 bases fit TRBD1. The end of the DNA aligns better with TRBJ2-7, so the J call may be wrong. The V gene's germline CDR1 is ENHRY and CDR2 SYGVKD. This CDR3 spans 12 amino acids. CDR3 coding DNA: TGTGCCTTCAGCCAGACAGGGGTCGAGCAGTACTTC. Translating gives CAFSQTGVEQYF.

V and J are TRBV30 and TRBJ2-3; 7 bases agree with TRBD2. This CDR3 spans 15 amino acids. V shed 2 bases and J 3 bases; nucleotides not matched to a gene: 8. CDR1 is GTSNPN and CDR2 is SVGIG in the germline V gene (reference sequence). The CDR3: CAWSSSGSSTDTQYF. For the CDR3, the DNA is TGTGCCTGGAGTTCTAGCGGCTCGAGTACAGATACGCAGTATTTT.

This clonotype has at least ten counts. The J gene is TRBJ1-4, the V gene TRBV12-3 or TRBV12-4, with TRBD1 as a possible D gene (6 bases). V was shortened by 2 bases and J by 8 bases, with 9 bases between the two germline ends. CDR3 length: 13 residues. The CDR3 loop is CASSLYRGEKLFF. In DNA form, the CDR3 reads TGTGCCAGCAGTTTATATAGGGGGGAAAAACTGTTTTTT.

V is TRBV5-1 and J is TRBJ2-1; 14 nucleotides align to TRBD2. The ends lost 2 bases at V and 5 bases at J; junction bases unmatched: 6. Germline V gene sequence: CDR1 SGHRS, CDR2 YFSETQ. This CDR3 region has 17 residues. The CDR3 reads CASSLAGTSGGNNEQFF. The CDR3 DNA reads as TGCGCCAGCAGCTTAGCCGGGACTAGCGGGGGCAACAATGAGCAGTTCTTC. The full variable domain, rest sourced from reference TRBV5-1 and TRBJ2-1, is KAGVTQTPRYLIKTRGQQVTLSCSPISGHRSVSWYQQTPGQGLQFLFEYFSETQRNKGNFPGRFSGRQFSNSRSEMNVSTLELGDSALYLCASSLAGTSGGNNEQFFGPGTRLTVL.

This clonotype was recorded at least ten times. CDR3 protein: CASSSIGETQYF. The CDR3 DNA reads as TGTGCCAGCAGCTCCATCGGGGAGACCCAGTACTTC. The V and J genes are TRBV7-9 and TRBJ2-5; no clear D gene. Trimming shortened V by 4 bases and J by 5 bases, and 8 bases separated the two germline ends. The CDR3 extends over 12 amino acids. Germline V gene lookup returns CDR1 SEHNR and CDR2 FQNEAQ (reference sequence). Full variable domain (outside the CDR3, taken from reference TRBV7-9 and TRBJ2-5): DTGVSQNPRHKITKRGQNVTFRCDPISEHNRLYWYRQTLGQGPEFLTYFQNEAQLEKSRLLSDRFSAERPKGSFSTLEIQRTEQGDSAMYLCASSSIGETQYFGPGTRLLVL.

J is TRBJ2-7 and V is TRBV6-5; TRBD1 agrees at 10 bases. The CDR3 runs 14 residues. CDR1 is MNHEY, CDR2 SVGAGI, per germline. V lost 5 bases, J lost 4 bases, and 5 bases stayed unmatched. In DNA, the CDR3 is TGTGCCAGCAGTAAGGGACAGGGGTCTTACGAGCAGTACTTC. Encoded protein: CASSKGQGSYEQYF.

This clonotype was counted only a few times. The rearrangement joins TRBV7-8 to TRBJ2-5; D is undetermined. V was clipped by 6 bases and J by 4 bases, with 15 bases between them. This CDR3 has 14 amino acids. The V gene's germline CDR1 is SGHVS and CDR2 FQNEAQ. The CDR3 loop is CASRPDPVGETQYF. CDR3 in DNA: TGTGCCAGCAGACCGGACCCGGTAGGAGAGACCCAGTACTTC.

This chain connects TRBV10-3 to TRBJ2-7; the D gene is possibly TRBD2 (7 bases). CDR3 length: 14 amino acids. The ends were cut back, 2 bases at V and 5 bases at J, with 13 bases in the middle. Germline CDR1 and CDR2: ENHRY and SYGVKD. CDR3 coding DNA: TGTGCCATCAGTGAGCTAACAGGGACTAACGAGCAGTACTTC. Its protein product is CAISELTGTNEQYF.

This chain joins TRBV20-1 and TRBJ2-1; D is ambiguous. The CDR3 is 14 amino acids. Per germline, CDR1 DFQATT and CDR2 SNEGSKA (reference sequence). Trimming took off 1 base at V and 8 bases at J, with 15 bases between the two ends. CDR3 sequence reads: CSARVSLIGYEQFF. The CDR3, as DNA: TGCAGTGCTAGAGTTTCCCTAATTGGGTATGAGCAGTTCTTC.

On this clonotype itself: An end of the junction differs from the germline gene, which may be a read error. The rearrangement links TRBV6-6 to TRBJ2-1; D remains ambiguous. Germline V lookup: CDR1 MNHNY, CDR2 SVGAGI (reference sequence). The CDR3 is 12 residues long. CDR3 coding DNA: TGTGCCAGCAGCGCCATACCCAATGAGCAGTGCTTC. Residues: CASSAIPNEQCF.

The chain employs TRBV20-1 and TRBJ2-5; TRBD2 aligns across 16 bases. Germline V lookup: CDR1 DFQATT, CDR2 SNEGSKA (reference sequence). This CDR3 is 20 amino acids long. Unmatched junction bases numbered 16, after V lost 1 base and J lost 5 bases. CDR3 sequence (DNA): TGCAGTGCTAGAGTATTAGAAGGGACTAGCGGGAGGGCTTTTTTTGAGACCCAGTACTTC. Protein product: CSARVLEGTSGRAFFETQYF.

This sequence joins TRBV7-9 and TRBJ1-6, with D maybe TRBD1 (5 bases). This CDR3 has 15 amino acids. Germline V gives CDR1 SEHNR, CDR2 FQNEAQ (reference sequence). Trimming left V 3 bases short and J 6 bases short, with 12 bases between. This chain's CDR3 is CASSLTSGTNSPLHF. CDR3 nucleotides: TGTGCCAGCAGCTTGACTTCGGGGACTAATTCACCCCTCCACTTT.

The chain links TRBV29-1 to TRBJ2-1, with D perhaps TRBD2 (6 bases). Deletions cut 6 bases from V and 3 bases from J, with 18 bases between. Germline V CDR1 and CDR2: SQVTM, ANQGSEA. The CDR3 sequence is 15 residues long. CDR3 loop: CSVAGLARFYNEQFF. CDR3 nucleotide sequence: TGCAGCGTGGCAGGGCTAGCGAGATTCTACAATGAGCAGTTCTTC.

This clonotype was found a few times. This chain links TRBV20-1 with TRBJ1-5, with D hard to call. CDR1 and CDR2 (germline): DFQATT, SNEGSKA (reference sequence). V lost 0 bases and J lost 5, with 14 bases in between. This CDR3 is built from 15 residues. CDR3 coding DNA: TGCAGTGCTAGAGATCCCTCACTCCCCGATCAGCCCCAGCATTTT. This codes for CSARDPSLPDQPQHF.

The table lists this clonotype with a few counts. The CDR3 coding sequence is TGCAGCGTTGAGGAGGGGGAGGGGGGCCCCCAGCCCCAGCATTTT. Its translation is CSVEEGEGGPQPQHF. The chain links TRBV29-1 to TRBJ1-5; the D gene is possibly TRBD1 (6 bases). Trimming shortened V by 3 bases and J by 7 bases, and 19 bases separated the two germline ends. Germline lookup yields CDR1 SQVTM and CDR2 ANQGSEA. This CDR3 is built from 15 residues.

This clonotype was picked up many times. The V and J genes are TRBV5-5 and TRBJ2-7, with a possible D match to TRBD1 (6 bases). V shed 2 bases and J shed 6 bases, with 9 bases lying between them. The CDR3 is 12 amino acids. Germline values: CDR1 SGHKS, CDR2 YYEKEE (reference sequence). CDR3 loop: CASSFGGVEQYF. In DNA form, the CDR3 reads TGTGCCAGCAGCTTTGGGGGCGTCGAGCAGTACTTC.

This clonotype was counted many times. The chain is built from TRBV4-1 and TRBJ1-2, with D maybe TRBD1 (5 bases). The germline CDR1 and CDR2 sequences are MGHRA and YSYEKL. V lost 3 bases to trimming and J lost 1 base, with 9 bases between them. The CDR3 has 14 amino acids. The CDR3 DNA reads as TGCGCCAGCAGCCACCGGGACGGTAACTATGGCTACACCTTC. Its translation: CASSHRDGNYGYTF.

The V and J genes are TRBV20-1 and TRBJ2-4, with TRBD1 as a possible D gene (5 bases). The J call is doubtful: the DNA matches TRBJ2-7 better. The CDR3 runs to 13 residues. The germline V gene encodes CDR1 DFQATT and CDR2 SNEGSKA (reference sequence). The CDR3 protein is CSARQGAFDEQYF. The CDR3 nucleotides are TGCAGTGCTAGACAGGGTGCCTTCGACGAGCAGTACTTC.

The chain is built from TRBV12-3 or TRBV12-4 and TRBJ1-2; no reliable D call. Trimming cost V 6 bases and J 4 bases, with 9 bases left between them. This CDR3 has 12 residues. The DNA of the CDR3 is TGTGCCAGCAGGTCGGCGGGCTATGGCTACACCTTC. Translation: CASRSAGYGYTF.

V gene TRBV18 combines with J gene TRBJ2-3; a weak D match, TRBD2 (6 bases). The germline V and J ends were trimmed by 2 bases and 4 bases, with 16 bases remaining between them. This CDR3 comprises 16 residues. Germline CDR1 is KGHSH and CDR2 is LQKENI. CDR3 DNA: TGTGCCAGCTCACCATCGGCGGACGGGAGCGCAGATACGCAGTATTTT. Amino acid sequence: CASSPSADGSADTQYF.